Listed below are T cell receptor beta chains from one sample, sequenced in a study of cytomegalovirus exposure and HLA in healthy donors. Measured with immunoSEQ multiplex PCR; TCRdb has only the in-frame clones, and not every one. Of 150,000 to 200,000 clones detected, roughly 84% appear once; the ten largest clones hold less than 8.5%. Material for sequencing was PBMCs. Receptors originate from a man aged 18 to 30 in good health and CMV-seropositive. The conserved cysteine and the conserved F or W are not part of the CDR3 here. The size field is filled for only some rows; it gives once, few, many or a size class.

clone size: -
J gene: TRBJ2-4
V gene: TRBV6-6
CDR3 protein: ASKAGGRRDIQY

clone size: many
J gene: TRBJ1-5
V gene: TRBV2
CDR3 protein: ASSELQGQLNQPQH

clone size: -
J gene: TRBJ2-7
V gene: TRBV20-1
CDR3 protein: SASRDEQY

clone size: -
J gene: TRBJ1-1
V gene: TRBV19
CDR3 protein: ASTSEVPNTEAF

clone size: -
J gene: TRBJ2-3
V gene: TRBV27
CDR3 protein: AIAVAGGTDTQY

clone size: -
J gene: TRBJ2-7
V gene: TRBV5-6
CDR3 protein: ASSPNLQGLAYEQY

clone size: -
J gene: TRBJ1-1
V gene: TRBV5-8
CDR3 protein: ASSFADRKGGEAF

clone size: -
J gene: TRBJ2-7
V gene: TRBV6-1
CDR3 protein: ASSEGGRGRVPYEQY

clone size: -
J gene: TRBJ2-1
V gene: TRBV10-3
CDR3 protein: AITQTSGRSEQF

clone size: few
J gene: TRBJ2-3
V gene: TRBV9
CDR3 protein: ASSVAGLAGGTDTQY

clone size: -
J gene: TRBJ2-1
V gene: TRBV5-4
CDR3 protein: ASSFRSGGGKHYNEQF

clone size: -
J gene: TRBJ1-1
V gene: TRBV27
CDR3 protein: ASSLRGQGTEAF

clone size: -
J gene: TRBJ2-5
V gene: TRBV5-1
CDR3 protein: ASSLQTGTPETQY

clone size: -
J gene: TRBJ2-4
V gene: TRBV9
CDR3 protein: ASSGSRGDREFKGIQY

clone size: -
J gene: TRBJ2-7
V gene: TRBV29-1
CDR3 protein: SARGSYEQY

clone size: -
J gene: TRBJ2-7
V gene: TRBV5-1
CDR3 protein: ASSLDATSYEQY

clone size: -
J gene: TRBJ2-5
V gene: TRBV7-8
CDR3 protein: ASSWGQKNQETQY

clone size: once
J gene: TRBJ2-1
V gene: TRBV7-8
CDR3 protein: ASSLRRSVNEQF

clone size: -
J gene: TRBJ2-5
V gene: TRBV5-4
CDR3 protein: ASSLPDPGAQY

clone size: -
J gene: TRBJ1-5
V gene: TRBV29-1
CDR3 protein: SVGQGPDQPQH

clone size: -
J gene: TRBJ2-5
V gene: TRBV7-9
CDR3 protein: ASSLRGRQGRETQY

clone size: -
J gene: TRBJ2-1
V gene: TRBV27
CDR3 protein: ASSLVAGGSYNEQF

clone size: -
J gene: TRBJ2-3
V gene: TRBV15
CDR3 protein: ATSRNPGQGGDTQY

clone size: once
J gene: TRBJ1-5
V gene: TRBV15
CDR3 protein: ATSRKNEGTGQPQH

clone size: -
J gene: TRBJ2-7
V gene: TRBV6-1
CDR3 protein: ASSEAWQGVSEQY

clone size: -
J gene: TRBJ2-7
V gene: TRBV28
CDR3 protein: ASRPTGYEQY

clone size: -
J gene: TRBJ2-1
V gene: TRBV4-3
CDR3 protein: ASSQDLEGNNEQF

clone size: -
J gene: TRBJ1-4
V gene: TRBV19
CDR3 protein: ASSTFGTNEKLF

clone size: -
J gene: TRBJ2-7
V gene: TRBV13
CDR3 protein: ASSQGQGPYEQY

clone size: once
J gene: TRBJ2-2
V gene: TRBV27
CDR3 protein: ASSETGELF

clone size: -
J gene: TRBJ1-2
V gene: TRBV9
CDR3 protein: ASSVNRGLDYGYT

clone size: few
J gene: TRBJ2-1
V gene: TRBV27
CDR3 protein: ASTQLAGGPNEQF

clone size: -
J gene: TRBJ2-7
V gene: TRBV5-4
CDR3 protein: ASSVDRVHEQY

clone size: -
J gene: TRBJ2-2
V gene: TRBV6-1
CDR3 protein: ASSPRMDLTGELF

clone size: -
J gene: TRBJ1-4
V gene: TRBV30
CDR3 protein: AWSVQPEKLF

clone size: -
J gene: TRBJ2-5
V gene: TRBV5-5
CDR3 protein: ASSSDIGSPGTQY

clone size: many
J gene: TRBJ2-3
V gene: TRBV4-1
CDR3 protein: ASSQDQNTDTQY

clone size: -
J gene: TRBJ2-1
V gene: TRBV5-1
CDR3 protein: ASSLGRLAGVGEQF

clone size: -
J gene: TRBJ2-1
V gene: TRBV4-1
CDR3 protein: ASSQGRQSSYNEQF

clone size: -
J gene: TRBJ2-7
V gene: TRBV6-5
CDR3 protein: ASSYAGTGSYEQY

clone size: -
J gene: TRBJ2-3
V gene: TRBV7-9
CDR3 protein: ASSSQIAGTDTQY